This is a list of T cell receptor beta chains from one sample in a study of T cell changes during pregnancy in multiple sclerosis. Sequenced by immunoSEQ multiplex PCR; TCRdb stores in-frame clones only, minus some. The sample carries tens of thousands of clones, around 92% recorded once. The starting material was peripheral blood, obtained in the first trimester of pregnancy. These receptors came from a female donor with multiple sclerosis, enrolled in a pregnancy study. The CDR3 runs from the conserved cysteine through the conserved F or W. The D gene is left open where the match is weak. Clone size, where shown, is once, few, many, or a class for clones that have expanded.

CDR3 protein	CDR3 DNA	J gene	clone size	CDR3 length	V gene	D gene
CASSQGRSANYGYTF	TGCGCCAGCAGCCAAGGGCGAAGCGCTAACTATGGCTACACCTTC	TRBJ1-2	.	15	TRBV4-1	.
CASSRQVSGNTIYF	TGTGCCAGCAGCCGACAGGTCTCTGGAAACACCATATATTTT	TRBJ1-3	.	14	TRBV11-1	.
CASSFLSGFGYTF	TGTGCCAGCAGCTTTTTATCGGGGTTTGGCTACACCTTC	TRBJ1-2	few	13	TRBV7-9	.
CASSLRVDGNYEQYF	TGTGCCAGCAGCTTAAGAGTAGACGGGAACTACGAGCAGTACTTC	TRBJ2-7	.	15	TRBV11-2	.
CASSLAGSGELFF	TGTGCCAGCAGTTTGGCAGGGTCCGGGGAGCTGTTTTTT	TRBJ2-2	few	13	TRBV27	.
CARRQGSYGYTF	TGTGCCAGGAGACAGGGGAGCTATGGCTACACCTTC	TRBJ1-2	.	12	TRBV2	TRBD1
CASSDSTNSPLHF	TGTGCCAGCAGTGACTCGACAAATTCACCCCTCCACTTT	TRBJ1-6	.	13	TRBV6-4	.
CASTPGGNYEQYF	TGTGCCAGCACCCCGGGCGGGAACTACGAGCAGTACTTC	TRBJ2-7	.	13	TRBV4-2	.
CASTNGGTSRNEQYF	TGTGCCAGCACTAACGGCGGGACCTCCCGGAACGAGCAGTACTTC	TRBJ2-7	.	15	TRBV6-5	.
CASSQLLAGAPDTQYF	TGTGCCAGCAGCCAACTACTAGCGGGGGCCCCAGATACGCAGTATTTT	TRBJ2-3	.	16	TRBV14	TRBD2
CASTLDRDWHSYGYTF	TGTGCCAGCACCCTGGACAGGGATTGGCACTCCTATGGCTACACCTTC	TRBJ1-2	.	16	TRBV5-5	TRBD1
CASSPYGDTQYF	TGTGCCAGCAGCCCCTACGGGGATACGCAGTATTTT	TRBJ2-3	.	12	TRBV28	.
CASSRGQDLQETQYF	TGTGCCAGTAGCCGAGGACAGGATCTCCAAGAGACCCAGTACTTC	TRBJ2-5	once	15	TRBV19	TRBD1
CASSLETGPHYGYTF	TGTGCCAGCAGCTTAGAGACAGGGCCCCACTATGGCTACACCTTC	TRBJ1-2	.	15	TRBV7-6	TRBD1
CASSLRTGAYEQYF	TGTGCCAGCAGCTTGCGGACAGGGGCCTACGAGCAGTACTTC	TRBJ2-7	.	14	TRBV7-2	TRBD1
CASSLVTRASGDEQFF	TGTGCCAGCAGCTTAGTCACTCGGGCTAGCGGGGATGAGCAGTTCTTC	TRBJ2-1	.	16	TRBV7-8	TRBD2
CRPQLPYGYTF	TGCAGGCCGCAGTTACCCTATGGCTACACCTTC	TRBJ1-2	.	11	TRBV20-1	.
CASGDFTGELFF	TGTGCCAGCGGCGACTTCACCGGGGAGCTGTTTTTT	TRBJ2-2	.	12	TRBV7-2	.
CASSTRRQGSGYEQYF	TGTGCCAGTAGTACCCGTCGACAGGGGTCTGGCTACGAGCAGTACTTC	TRBJ2-7	.	16	TRBV19	TRBD1
CASSSAPGQGIGGYTF	TGTGCCAGCAGCTCCGCACCGGGACAGGGGATAGGCGGCTACACCTTC	TRBJ1-2	.	16	TRBV7-3	TRBD1
CASSETGGGGGEQYF	TGTGCCAGCAGCGAGACAGGGGGCGGCGGGGGCGAGCAGTACTTC	TRBJ2-7	.	15	TRBV7-3	TRBD1
CASSRSGVLNEKLFF	TGTGCCAGCAGTCGATCAGGGGTCCTAAATGAAAAACTGTTTTTT	TRBJ1-4	.	15	TRBV27	.
CASSPQGKVSTEAFF	TGTGCCAGCAGCCCACAGGGTAAGGTGAGCACTGAAGCTTTCTTT	TRBJ1-1	.	15	TRBV9	.
CASSSRRGRQNTGELFF	TGTGCCAGCAGCTCACGGCGGGGGCGACAGAACACCGGGGAGCTGTTTTTT	TRBJ2-2	.	17	TRBV13	.
CASRPRTGSRTNEKLFF	TGTGCCAGCAGACCGCGGACAGGGAGTAGGACTAATGAAAAACTGTTTTTT	TRBJ1-4	.	17	TRBV11-2	TRBD1
CASRVRRGDTEAFF	TGTGCCAGCAGGGTCCGGAGGGGAGACACTGAAGCTTTCTTT	TRBJ1-1	.	14	TRBV2	.
CASSPGLTTYEQYF	TGTGCCAGCAGCCCTGGACTCACGACCTACGAGCAGTACTTC	TRBJ2-7	.	14	TRBV7-9	.
CASSFGVRDTGELFF	TGTGCCAGCAGCTTCGGGGTCCGCGACACCGGGGAGCTGTTTTTT	TRBJ2-2	.	15	TRBV11-3	.
CASIEGGARSTDTQYF	TGTGCCAGCATCGAGGGGGGGGCGCGAAGCACAGATACGCAGTATTTT	TRBJ2-3	.	16	TRBV5-6	.
CAIGAGPRANYGYTF	TGTGCCATCGGGGCAGGGCCCCGCGCTAACTATGGCTACACCTTC	TRBJ1-2	once	15	TRBV10-3	.
CASSQDSSGGGETQYF	TGCGCCAGCAGCCAAGATTCCAGCGGGGGAGGGGAGACCCAGTACTTC	TRBJ2-5	once	16	TRBV4-1	TRBD2
CASSLWGWSTEAFF	TGTGCCAGCAGCCTATGGGGCTGGAGCACTGAAGCTTTCTTT	TRBJ1-1	.	14	TRBV7-2	.
CASSYDSRSYNSPLHF	TGTGCCAGCAGTTATGATAGCAGATCTTATAATTCACCCCTCCACTTT	TRBJ1-6	.	16	TRBV6-5	.
CASSLDTSGNTIYF	TGTGCCAGCAGCCTCGACACCTCTGGAAACACCATATATTTT	TRBJ1-3	.	14	TRBV7-2	.
CASSRQGGVEKLFF	TGTGCCAGCAGTCGACAGGGGGGGGTTGAAAAACTGTTTTTT	TRBJ1-4	.	14	TRBV6-5	TRBD1
CASSLRGRANYGYTF	TGTGCCAGCAGCTTGAGGGGGCGAGCTAACTATGGCTACACCTTC	TRBJ1-2	.	15	TRBV11-2	TRBD1
CASSRQEPYEQYF	TGTGCCAGCAGTCGACAGGAACCCTACGAGCAGTACTTC	TRBJ2-7	.	13	TRBV2	.
CSVVGQGILGEAFF	TGCAGCGTTGTAGGACAGGGGATTTTAGGTGAAGCTTTCTTT	TRBJ1-1	.	14	TRBV29-1	TRBD1
CASSVGLAGGEQYF	TGTGCCAGCAGCGTTGGACTAGCGGGGGGTGAGCAGTACTTC	TRBJ2-7	.	14	TRBV9	TRBD2
CASSRDQETQYF	TGTGCCAGCAGCCGGGACCAAGAGACCCAGTACTTC	TRBJ2-5	.	12	TRBV5-6	.
CAIGPTGTGDSPLHF	TGTGCCATCGGACCCACCGGGACAGGGGATTCACCCCTCCACTTT	TRBJ1-6	.	15	TRBV10-3	TRBD1
CASSVVPGQGDEKLFF	TGTGCCAGCAGCGTAGTACCGGGACAGGGGGATGAAAAACTGTTTTTT	TRBJ1-4	.	16	TRBV9	TRBD1
CASSHPAGQGYGYTF	TGTGCCAGCAGCCACCCGGCAGGGCAAGGCTATGGCTACACCTTC	TRBJ1-2	.	15	TRBV9	.
CASTLTENTEAFF	TGTGCCAGCACCTTGACAGAGAACACTGAAGCTTTCTTT	TRBJ1-1	.	13	TRBV7-9	.
CASSQVDRKANTEAFF	TGTGCCAGCAGCCAAGTGGACAGAAAGGCGAACACTGAAGCTTTCTTT	TRBJ1-1	.	16	TRBV4-2	.
CASSRQGPLSTQYF	TGTGCCAGCAGCCGACAGGGCCCCCTTTCTACGCAGTATTTT	TRBJ2-3	.	14	TRBV6-6	TRBD1
CASSRARQSGNQPQHF	TGTGCCAGCAGCCGCGCTAGACAGAGCGGCAATCAGCCCCAGCATTTT	TRBJ1-5	once	16	TRBV7-8	.